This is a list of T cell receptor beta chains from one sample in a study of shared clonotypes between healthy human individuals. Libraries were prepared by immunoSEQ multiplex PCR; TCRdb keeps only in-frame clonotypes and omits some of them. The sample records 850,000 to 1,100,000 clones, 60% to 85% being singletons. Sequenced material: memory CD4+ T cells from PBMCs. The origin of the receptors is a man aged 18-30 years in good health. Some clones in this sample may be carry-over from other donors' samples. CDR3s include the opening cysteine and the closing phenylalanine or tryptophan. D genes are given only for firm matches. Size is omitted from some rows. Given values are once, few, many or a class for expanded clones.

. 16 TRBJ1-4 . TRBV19 CASINLGGATNEKLFF TGTGCCAGTATCAACCTTGGCGGGGCGACTAATGAAAAACTGTTTTTT
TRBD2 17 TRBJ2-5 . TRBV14 CASSTWTSGSPSGTQYF TGTGCCAGCAGCACCTGGACTAGCGGGAGCCCATCGGGGACCCAGTACTTC
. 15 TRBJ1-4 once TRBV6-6 CASSAGGATNEKLFF TGTGCCAGCAGTGCGGGCGGGGCAACTAATGAAAAACTGTTTTTT
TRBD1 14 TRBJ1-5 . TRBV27 CASSLTGFDQPQHF TGTGCCAGCAGTTTGACAGGGTTTGATCAGCCCCAGCATTTT
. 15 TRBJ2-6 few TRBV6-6 CASSYTSSGANVLTF TGTGCCAGCAGTTACACCAGTTCTGGGGCCAACGTCCTGACTTTC
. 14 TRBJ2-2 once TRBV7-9 CASSSDSPPGELFF TGTGCCAGCAGCAGCGACAGTCCTCCCGGGGAGCTGTTTTTT
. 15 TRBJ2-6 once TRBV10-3 CAIRPGPSGANVLTF TGTGCCATCAGGCCGGGACCTTCTGGGGCCAACGTCCTGACTTTC
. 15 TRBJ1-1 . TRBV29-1 CSVQTRRGGNTEAFF TGCAGCGTTCAAACTCGTAGGGGAGGGAACACTGAAGCTTTCTTT
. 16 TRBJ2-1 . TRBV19 CASSIDGESSYNEQFF TGTGCCAGTAGTATAGACGGTGAGAGCTCCTACAATGAGCAGTTCTTC
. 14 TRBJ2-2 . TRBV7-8 CASSLSGLSGELFF TGTGCCAGCAGCTTATCTGGGCTCTCCGGGGAGCTGTTTTTT
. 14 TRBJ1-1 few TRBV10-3 CAIRGLGWDTEAFF TGTGCCATCAGAGGGTTGGGGTGGGACACTGAAGCTTTCTTT
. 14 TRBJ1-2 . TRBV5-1 CASSPRGVGDGYTF TGCGCCAGCAGCCCGAGGGGAGTGGGCGATGGCTACACCTTC
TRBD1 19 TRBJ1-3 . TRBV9 CASSPRTGQGATAGNTIYF TGTGCCAGCAGCCCCCGGACAGGGCAGGGGGCGACTGCTGGAAACACCATATATTTT
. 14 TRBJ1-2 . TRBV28 CASSLGRGASGYTF TGTGCCAGCAGTTTGGGGCGCGGAGCGAGTGGCTACACCTTC
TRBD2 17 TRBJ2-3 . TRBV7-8 CASSPRRTSGRVDTQYF TGTGCCAGCAGCCCCCGTCGTACTAGCGGGAGAGTGGATACGCAGTATTTT
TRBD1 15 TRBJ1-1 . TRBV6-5 CASRGRGPWDTEAFF TGTGCCAGCAGGGGCAGGGGGCCGTGGGACACTGAAGCTTTCTTT
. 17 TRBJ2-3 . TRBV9 CASSGRTDSWGTDTQYF TGTGCCAGCAGCGGTAGGACGGATTCCTGGGGCACAGATACGCAGTATTTT
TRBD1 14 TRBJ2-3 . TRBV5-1 CASSDPQGADTQYF TGCGCCAGCAGTGACCCCCAGGGGGCAGATACGCAGTATTTT
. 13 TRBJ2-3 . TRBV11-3 CASSLQGADTQYF TGTGCCAGCAGCTTACAAGGGGCAGATACGCAGTATTTT
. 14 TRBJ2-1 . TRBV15 CATSRARSYNEQFF TGTGCCACCAGCAGAGCTCGCTCCTACAATGAGCAGTTCTTC
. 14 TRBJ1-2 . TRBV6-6 CASSYEARGYGYTF TGTGCCAGCAGTTACGAGGCAAGGGGCTATGGCTACACCTTC
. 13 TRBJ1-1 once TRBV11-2 CASSFGPITEAFF TGTGCCAGCAGCTTCGGACCCATCACTGAAGCTTTCTTT
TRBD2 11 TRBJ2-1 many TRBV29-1 CSVEGGREQFF TGCAGCGTTGAGGGGGGGAGGGAGCAGTTCTTC
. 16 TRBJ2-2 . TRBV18 CASSPSAGMHTGELFF TGTGCCAGCTCACCAAGTGCGGGGATGCACACCGGGGAGCTGTTTTTT
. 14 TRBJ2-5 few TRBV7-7 CASSLGLLPRTQYF TGTGCCAGCAGCTTGGGGCTCCTGCCGCGGACCCAGTACTTC
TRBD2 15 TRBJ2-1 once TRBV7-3 CASSLLAGGGSEQFF TGTGCCAGCAGCTTACTGGCGGGAGGTGGGAGTGAGCAGTTCTTC
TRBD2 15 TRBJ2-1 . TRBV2 CASSDASGSRWEQFF TGTGCCAGCAGTGATGCTAGCGGGAGTAGGTGGGAGCAGTTCTTC
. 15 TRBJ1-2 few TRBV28 CASSLSAFVGGGYTF TGTGCCAGCAGTTTATCTGCGTTCGTAGGGGGTGGCTACACCTTC
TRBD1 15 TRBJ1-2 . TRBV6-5 CASSSPGTGLFGYTF TGTGCCAGCAGTTCCCCCGGGACAGGGTTGTTTGGCTACACCTTC
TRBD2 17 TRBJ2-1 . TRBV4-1 CASSQAPTSGSYNEQFF TGCGCCAGCAGCCAAGCCCCGACTAGCGGCTCCTACAATGAGCAGTTCTTC
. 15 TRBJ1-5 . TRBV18 CASSPYQLSNQPQHF TGTGCCAGCTCACCTTACCAACTAAGCAATCAGCCCCAGCATTTT
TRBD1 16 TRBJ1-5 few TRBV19 CASSIGRGQFSQPQHF TGTGCCAGTAGTATAGGTCGGGGACAGTTCAGTCAGCCCCAGCATTTT
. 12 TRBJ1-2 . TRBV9 CASSVRGSGYTF TGTGCCAGCAGCGTCCGTGGAAGTGGCTACACCTTC
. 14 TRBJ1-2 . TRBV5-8 CASSTSWVGYGYTF TGTGCCAGCAGCACCTCCTGGGTGGGCTATGGCTACACCTTC
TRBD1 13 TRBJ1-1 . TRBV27 CASSRNRGTEAFF TGTGCCAGCAGTCGGAACAGGGGGACTGAAGCTTTCTTT
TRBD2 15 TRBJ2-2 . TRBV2 CASSGSGRARGELFF TGTGCCAGCAGTGGTAGCGGGAGGGCCCGTGGGGAGCTGTTTTTT
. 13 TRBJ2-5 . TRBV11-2 CASSSGVGETQYF TGTGCCAGCAGCTCAGGGGTTGGAGAGACCCAGTACTTC
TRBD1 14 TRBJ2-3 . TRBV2 CASRSRGSQDTQYF TGTGCCAGCCGCTCCAGGGGGTCTCAAGATACGCAGTATTTT
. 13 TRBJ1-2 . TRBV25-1 CATRPGQGYGYTF TGTGCCACCAGACCAGGACAAGGTTATGGCTACACCTTC
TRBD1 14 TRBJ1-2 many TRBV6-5 CASRVGTANYGYTF TGTGCCAGCAGGGTCGGGACAGCTAACTATGGCTACACCTTC
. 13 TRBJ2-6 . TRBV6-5 CASSDSGANVLTF TGTGCCAGCTCGGACTCTGGGGCCAACGTCCTGACTTTC
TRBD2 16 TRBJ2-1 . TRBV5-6 CASSLRAGGLYNEQFF TGTGCCAGCAGCTTGCGCGCGGGAGGCCTCTACAATGAGCAGTTCTTC
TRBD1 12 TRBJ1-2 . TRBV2 CASRGQGLGYTF TGTGCCAGCAGGGGACAGGGCCTTGGCTACACCTTC
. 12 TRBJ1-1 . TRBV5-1 CASSLVGTEAFF TGCGCCAGCAGCTTGGTTGGGACTGAAGCTTTCTTT
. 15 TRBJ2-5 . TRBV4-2 CASSLRDREGETQYF TGTGCCAGTTCACTTAGAGACAGGGAGGGCGAGACCCAGTACTTC
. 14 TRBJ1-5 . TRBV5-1 CASSFGGLNQPQHF TGCGCCAGCAGCTTTGGGGGGCTCAATCAGCCCCAGCATTTT
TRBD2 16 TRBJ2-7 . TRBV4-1 CASSQGAASGKYEQYF TGCGCCAGCAGCCAAGGAGCGGCTAGCGGGAAGTACGAGCAGTACTTC
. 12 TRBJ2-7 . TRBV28 CASSLVTNEQYF TGTGCCAGCAGTTTAGTCACCAACGAGCAGTACTTC
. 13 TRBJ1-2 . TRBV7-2 CASSQDRNYGYTF TGTGCCAGCAGCCAAGACAGAAACTATGGCTACACCTTC
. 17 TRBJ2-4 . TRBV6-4 CASSDPRGGEPKNIQYF TGTGCCAGCAGTGACCCCCGTGGCGGGGAGCCCAAAAACATTCAGTACTTC
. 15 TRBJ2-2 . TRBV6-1 CASSEELTGTGELFF TGTGCCAGCAGTGAAGAACTCACGGGCACCGGGGAGCTGTTTTTT
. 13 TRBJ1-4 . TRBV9 CASSVAPDEKLFF TGTGCCAGCAGCGTAGCCCCAGATGAAAAACTGTTTTTT
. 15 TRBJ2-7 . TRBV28 CASSAPGAVSYEQYF TGTGCCAGCAGTGCACCGGGAGCCGTCAGCTACGAGCAGTACTTC
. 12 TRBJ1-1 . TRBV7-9 CASSFAGAEAFF TGTGCCAGCAGCTTCGCAGGGGCTGAAGCTTTCTTT
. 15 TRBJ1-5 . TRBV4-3 CASSQAHAGNQPQHF TGCGCCAGCAGCCAAGCCCACGCGGGCAATCAGCCCCAGCATTTT